This is a list of T cell receptor beta chains from one sample in a study of memory CD4+ T cells and cytomegalovirus serostatus. Assay used: immunoSEQ multiplex PCR; TCRdb lists only in-frame clones, some missing. Here the sample spans 50,000 to 75,000 clones, around 86% being singletons. Input material: memory CD4+ T cells from blood. All receptors derive from an adult in good health and CMV-seronegative. Each CDR3 is given without its conserved first and last residue. D genes are given only for firm matches. Clone sizes are given selectively: once, few, many, or a class where the clone is expanded.

CDR3 protein	clone size	D gene	V gene	J gene
ASSFRDRETDTQY	.	TRBD1	TRBV5-1	TRBJ2-3
ASRGHSNTGELF	.	.	TRBV6-6	TRBJ2-2
ASSENWRFEQY	.	.	TRBV6-1	TRBJ2-7
ASSLDRVSVNTEAF	.	TRBD1	TRBV28	TRBJ1-1
ASIESQGSVNNEQF	.	.	TRBV7-8	TRBJ2-1
ASSWRNRGGQRANTGELF	.	TRBD1	TRBV27	TRBJ2-2
ASSLGLRNEQF	.	.	TRBV7-7	TRBJ2-1
ASRGQGYGYT	.	TRBD1	TRBV2	TRBJ1-2
ATSPNGEPRGF	.	.	TRBV15	TRBJ1-1
ASSPSPGGEGGYT	.	.	TRBV9	TRBJ1-2
ASSLRTGGGDTQY	.	TRBD1	TRBV11-2	TRBJ2-3
ASSLLARSADTQY	.	.	TRBV5-5	TRBJ2-3
ASSQRANYGYT	.	.	TRBV14	TRBJ1-2
ASTLAANTGELF	few	TRBD2	TRBV10-2	TRBJ2-2
ASSELAYRSYEQY	few	.	TRBV6-1	TRBJ2-7
ASSQATNLPYGYT	.	.	TRBV4-1	TRBJ1-2
ASSSPFPGTIREQY	.	.	TRBV28	TRBJ2-7
ASSSRQPPYEQY	.	.	TRBV13	TRBJ2-7
ASSGYREEAF	.	.	TRBV2	TRBJ1-1
ASSVGQALSYEQY	once	TRBD1	TRBV7-8	TRBJ2-7
ASSDRASEKLF	.	.	TRBV10-1	TRBJ1-4
ASSPYDPGTGNTIY	.	.	TRBV18	TRBJ1-3
ASSGQGANTEAF	.	TRBD1	TRBV18	TRBJ1-1
ASGATGSTEAF	few	.	TRBV6-1	TRBJ1-1
ASSLDRAREQF	.	TRBD1	TRBV6-6	TRBJ2-1
ASSPRGGPLHEQF	.	TRBD2	TRBV4-2	TRBJ2-1
ASRPLGTGLEQF	.	TRBD1	TRBV27	TRBJ2-1
ASSEARISGNTIY	.	.	TRBV6-1	TRBJ1-3
ASSFDSRGANVLT	.	.	TRBV5-6	TRBJ2-6
ASSRDRGLTYEQY	.	.	TRBV9	TRBJ2-7
ASSRRGQGGSGANVLT	.	.	TRBV5-5	TRBJ2-6
ASSYTSGLPGELF	once	.	TRBV6-5	TRBJ2-2
ASSPVNEQY	.	.	TRBV7-2	TRBJ2-7
ASKAEIYGYT	.	.	TRBV6-1	TRBJ1-2
ASSQQLSGANVLT	.	.	TRBV6-6	TRBJ2-6
ASSQELRAVNSPLH	few	.	TRBV4-1	TRBJ1-6
ASSEGSNSNQPQH	.	.	TRBV6-1	TRBJ1-5
ASSERTARIGTEAF	once	.	TRBV6-1	TRBJ1-1
ASSLGAAADPYEQY	.	.	TRBV7-8	TRBJ2-7
ASSLDPQEGGDTQY	.	.	TRBV5-4	TRBJ2-3
ATSRSDRANYGYT	.	TRBD1	TRBV15	TRBJ1-2
SVEMTKGQPQH	.	.	TRBV29-1	TRBJ1-5
ASSREGQGPGEQY	.	TRBD1	TRBV4-2	TRBJ2-7
ASSLPRGKEETQY	.	.	TRBV11-2	TRBJ2-5
ASSSTGYAGYT	.	.	TRBV6-6	TRBJ1-2
ASPEGREGEQY	.	.	TRBV21-1	TRBJ2-7
ASSRLAYEQY	.	TRBD2	TRBV6-1	TRBJ2-7
ASSYPSTGGYGYT	.	TRBD1	TRBV6-6	TRBJ1-2
ASSYAGREGRTEAF	few	.	TRBV6-5	TRBJ1-1
ASSSLRGPQNTEAF	.	.	TRBV11-2	TRBJ1-1
ASSFSGELEQY	.	.	TRBV7-8	TRBJ2-7
ASSSSLRGSGGYT	few	TRBD1	TRBV27	TRBJ1-2
ASSPYAEQY	once	.	TRBV7-2	TRBJ2-7